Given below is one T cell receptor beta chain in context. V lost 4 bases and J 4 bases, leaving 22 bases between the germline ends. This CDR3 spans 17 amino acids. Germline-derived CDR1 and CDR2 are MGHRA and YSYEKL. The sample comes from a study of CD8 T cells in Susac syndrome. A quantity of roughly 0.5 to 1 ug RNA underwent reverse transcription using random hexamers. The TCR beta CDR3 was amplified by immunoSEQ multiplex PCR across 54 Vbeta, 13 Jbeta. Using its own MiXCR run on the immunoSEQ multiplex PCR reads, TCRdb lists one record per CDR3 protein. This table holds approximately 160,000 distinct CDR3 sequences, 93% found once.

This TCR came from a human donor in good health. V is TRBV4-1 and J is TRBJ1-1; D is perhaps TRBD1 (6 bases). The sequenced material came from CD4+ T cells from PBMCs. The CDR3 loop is CASSRTAGTKVSTEAFF. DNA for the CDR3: TGCGCCAGCAGCCGTACCGCCGGGACAAAAGTATCCACTGAAGCTTTCTTT.